Below are 30 T cell receptor beta chains sequenced from a single sample in a study of immune cell composition in non-small cell lung cancer (dated by TCRdb to 2016 to 2017). Receptors were amplified or captured by the immunoSEQ multiplex PCR assay. TCRdb's version of the immuneACCESS table is confined to in-frame rearrangements and falls short of the full clone set. An unresolved V gene accounts for under half of the shortfall where checked; the remainder is of unknown origin. The sample records approximately 2,900 clones, approximately 85% of which are singletons. The ten largest clones take up 11% of the sample. The data were also submitted as part of a second study, on CD4 T cells in lung cancer.

Sequenced sample: lung tumor tissue. The receptors stem from a human donor with non-small cell lung cancer.

A single count supports this clone. V is TRBV4-1 and J is TRBJ2-7; D not resolved. V was trimmed by 1 base and J by 0 bases, leaving 10 bases between them. The CDR3 consists of 15 residues. Per the germline V gene, CDR1 is MGHRA and CDR2 is YSYEKL. CDR3 protein: CASSQVPASSYEQYF. CDR3 nucleotide sequence: TGCGCCAGCAGCCAAGTCCCTGCGAGCTCCTACGAGCAGTACTTC.

The V call is TRBV19, the J call TRBJ2-7, with TRBD2 matching 11 bases. Losses at the gene ends were 7 bases for V and 0 bases for J; bases not matched to a gene: 2. The CDR3 is made up of 14 amino acids. Germline assignment: CDR1 LNHDA and CDR2 SQIVND (reference sequence). The CDR3 region is CASKTSGVSYEQYF. Written as DNA, the CDR3 is TGTGCCAGTAAGACTAGCGGGGTCTCCTACGAGCAGTACTTC.

V and J are TRBV7-2 and TRBJ2-7, with D possibly being TRBD1 (8 bases). The CDR3 contains 13 residues. Germline values: CDR1 SGHTA, CDR2 FQGNSA. V was clipped by 1 base and J by 6 bases, with 10 bases between them. The CDR3 coding sequence is TGTGCCAGCAGCTTAGACAGGGGGGGCGAGCAGTACTTC. Protein: CASSLDRGGEQYF.

The V and J genes are TRBV14 and TRBJ1-2, with a tentative D call TRBD1 (5 bases). The V gene's germline CDR1 is SGHDN and CDR2 FVKESK. The CDR3 is 15 residues long. V lost 1 base to trimming and J lost 5 bases, with 14 bases between them. Here the CDR3 reads CASSQATGSRYGYTF. CDR3 DNA: TGTGCCAGCAGCCAAGCTACAGGCTCCCGTTATGGCTACACCTTC.

V and J are TRBV19 and TRBJ1-4; 10 bases match TRBD1. V gave up 3 bases and J gave up 5 bases; unmatched junction bases: 0. Germline CDR1 LNHDA, CDR2 SQIVND (reference sequence). This CDR3 has 14 amino acids. The CDR3 DNA reads as TGTGCCAGTAGTATGGGACAGGGGAATGAAAAACTGTTTTTT. It encodes CASSMGQGNEKLFF.

The table lists this clone with a few counts. V is TRBV6-4 and J is TRBJ2-3; TRBD2 matches at 9 bases. CDR1 and CDR2 from the germline V gene are MRHNA and SNTAGT. The V segment lost 4 bases and the J segment 2 bases; nucleotides outside the gene matches: 1. The CDR3 is made up of 14 amino acids. DNA of the CDR3: TGTGCCAGCAGTGGCGGGGGGGCCACAGATACGCAGTATTTT. Protein sequence: CASSGGGATDTQYF.

The CDR3 protein is CASSYAAGANYGYTF. CDR3 DNA sequence: TGTGCCAGCAGTTACGCGGCAGGGGCTAACTATGGCTACACCTTC. The rearrangement uses TRBV6-5 and TRBJ1-2, with a weak D call TRBD1 (6 bases). Germline assignment: CDR1 MNHEY and CDR2 SVGAGI. V lost 2 bases and J lost 0, with 10 bases in between. This CDR3 region has 15 residues.

The V and J genes are TRBV2 and TRBJ1-1; D gene uncertain. There are 14 residues in the CDR3. The V end lost 2 bases, the J end lost 2 bases, and 9 bases lay between the germline ends. The germline gives CDR1 SNHLY, CDR2 FYNNEI. CDR3 sequence: CASSELSGNTEAFF. CDR3 nucleotides: TGTGCCAGCAGTGAACTGTCAGGAAACACTGAAGCTTTCTTT.

J is TRBJ2-1 and V is TRBV19, with 8 bases lining up with TRBD1. The V gene's germline CDR1 is LNHDA and CDR2 SQIVND (reference sequence). This CDR3 region has 13 residues. Trimming at V came to 8 bases and at J to 2 bases, leaving 2 bases not matched to a gene. The CDR3 DNA is TGTGCCAGTGGGGGACAGGCCTACAATGAGCAGTTCTTC. Its translation: CASGGQAYNEQFF.

The V and J genes are TRBV10-2 and TRBJ1-2; D is undetermined. V lost 2 bases and J lost 2, with 6 bases in between. The CDR3 length is 13 residues. Germline CDR1 reads WSHSY; CDR2 reads SAAADI. CDR3 amino acids: CASSEGGNYGYTF. CDR3 nucleotide sequence: TGCGCCAGCAGTGAGGGAGGAAACTATGGCTACACCTTC.

This sequence joins TRBV30 and TRBJ1-2, with D possibly being TRBD1 (5 bases). This CDR3 is 14 amino acids long. Germline CDR1 GTSNPN, CDR2 SVGIG (reference sequence). V lost 4 bases and J lost 4, with 16 bases in between. In DNA, the CDR3 is TGTGCCTGGACACCAGGGCGGGGATTCTATGGCTACACCTTC. This translates into CAWTPGRGFYGYTF.

The CDR3 loop reads CASSYGGNSYEQYF. The CDR3, as DNA: TGTGCCAGCAGTTACGGCGGGAACTCCTACGAGCAGTACTTC. V and J are TRBV6-5 and TRBJ2-7, with a tentative D call TRBD2 (6 bases). Trimming shortened V by 2 bases and J by 0 bases, and 8 bases separated the two germline ends. This CDR3 is built from 14 residues. Germline V gene sequence: CDR1 MNHEY, CDR2 SVGAGI.

This rearrangement joins TRBV18 to TRBJ2-6; 7 bases agree with TRBD1. The CDR3 runs to 14 residues. With 3 bases clipped from V and 8 bases from J, the junction kept 4 bases outside the gene matches. From germline, CDR1 is KGHSH and CDR2 LQKENI. The DNA of the CDR3 is TGTGCCAGCTCACCCGGCAGGGGGTCCAACGTCCTGACTTTC. Translated, it gives CASSPGRGSNVLTF.

This chain connects TRBV7-2 to TRBJ2-2; a possible D gene is TRBD2 (7 bases). There are 17 residues in the CDR3. From germline, CDR1 is SGHTA and CDR2 FQGNSA. V lost 4 bases, J lost 3 bases, and 18 bases lay in between. DNA for the CDR3: TGTGCCAGCAGCTCTGTAAGGGGAGGGGGAGACACCGGGGAGCTGTTTTTT. Translation gives CASSSVRGGGDTGELFF.

A single count supports this clone. V is TRBV10-1 and J is TRBJ1-5; maybe TRBD1 (5 bases). V shed 4 bases and J shed 1 base, with 17 bases lying between them. CDR1 and CDR2 (germline): WNHNN, SYGVQD (reference sequence). The CDR3 is 17 residues long. CDR3 protein: CASSAFVGEKSNQPQHF. The CDR3 DNA reads TGCGCCAGCAGTGCATTTGTAGGGGAAAAAAGCAATCAGCCCCAGCATTTT.

This clone has a single count. A junction boundary mismatches the germline segment, possibly from a read error. As DNA, the CDR3 is TGTGCCAGCAGTTCGACCCGCGGGGCCAGGGACTTC. As protein: CASSSTRGARDF. The J gene is TRBJ2-5, the V gene TRBV7-2; possibly TRBD2 for D (6 bases). The CDR3 totals 12 residues. CDR1 and CDR2 from the germline V gene are SGHTA and FQGNSA.

This clone was detected once. CDR3 DNA sequence: TGTGCCAGCAGCCAAGATCCCGGGACAGGGAACAAAAACATTCAGTACTTC. Translating gives CASSQDPGTGNKNIQYF. V and J are TRBV4-2 and TRBJ2-4; 9 nucleotides line up with TRBD1. Germline CDR1 LGHNA, CDR2 YNFKEQ. This CDR3 comprises 17 residues. The V segment lost 0 bases and the J segment 3 bases; nucleotides outside the gene matches: 6.

V and J are TRBV28 and TRBJ1-2; 7 positions match TRBD1. Trimming took 6 bases from V and 2 from J; bases not matched to a gene: 9. Germline loops: CDR1 MDHEN, CDR2 SYDVKM. The length of the CDR3 is 15 residues. For the CDR3, the DNA is TGTGCCAGCAGGATGTCCGGGACAGACAACTATGGCTACACCTTC. It yields the protein CASRMSGTDNYGYTF.

This clone was observed a handful of times. V is TRBV7-8 and J is TRBJ2-7; TRBD2 matches at 13 bases. Per germline, CDR1 SGHVS and CDR2 FQNEAQ. CDR3 size: 16 residues. V dropped 4 bases and J dropped 4; count of bases not matched to a gene: 7. The CDR3 region has the DNA TGTGCCAGCAGCTCCAGACTAGCGGGGGGCTTATACGAGCAGTACTTC. This codes for CASSSRLAGGLYEQYF.

The J gene is TRBJ1-4, the V gene TRBV28; no definite D call. V gave up 6 bases and J gave up 1 base, with 18 bases separating them. Per germline, CDR1 MDHEN and CDR2 SYDVKM. The CDR3 consists of 17 residues. CDR3 in DNA: TGTGCCAGCAGCTCCTCGGGGATCGGGGAAACTAATGAAAAACTGTTTTTT. The encoded protein is CASSSSGIGETNEKLFF.

The chain links TRBV5-1 to TRBJ2-3; TRBD2 aligns across 15 bases. V shed 4 bases and J 2 bases; nucleotides not matched to a gene: 14. The CDR3 sequence is 20 residues long. In germline, CDR1 is SGHRS, CDR2 YFSETQ. CDR3: CASSGGLAGGQRGFTDTQYF. CDR3 nucleotide sequence: TGCGCCAGCAGCGGGGGACTAGCGGGGGGCCAGCGAGGTTTCACAGATACGCAGTATTTT.

This clone was seen a handful of times. V is TRBV29-1 and J is TRBJ2-7; weak D call: TRBD1 (5 bases). The CDR3 has 12 amino acids. Trimming shortened V by 7 bases and J by 1 base, and 11 bases separated the two germline ends. Germline assignment: CDR1 SQVTM and CDR2 ANQGSEA. CDR3 residues: CSARTQSYEQYF. Here the CDR3 DNA reads TGCAGCGCTAGGACACAATCCTACGAGCAGTACTTC.

The table lists this clone with a count of one. The chain employs TRBV9 and TRBJ2-2; D unresolved. V was clipped by 0 bases and J by 5 bases, with 5 bases between them. Per the germline V gene, CDR1 is SGDLS and CDR2 is YYNGEE. CDR3 size: 13 residues. The CDR3 loop reads CASSVVETGELFF. CDR3 DNA: TGTGCCAGCAGCGTAGTGGAGACCGGGGAGCTGTTTTTT.

The chain links TRBV19 to TRBJ2-1; no definite D call. Between the trimmed V and J ends, which lost 0 bases and 6 bases, there was a span of 6 bases. There are 13 residues in the CDR3. Germline V CDR1 and CDR2: LNHDA, SQIVND (reference sequence). CDR3 residues: CASSIDRVNEQFF. CDR3 coding DNA: TGTGCCAGTAGTATAGATCGAGTCAATGAGCAGTTCTTC.

The chain uses TRBV7-8 and TRBJ2-5; 12 nucleotides align to TRBD2. V dropped 4 bases and J dropped 2; count of bases not matched to a gene: 5. The CDR3 is 16 amino acids. Germline V CDR1 and CDR2: SGHVS, FQNEAQ. The CDR3 DNA follows: TGTGCCAGCAGCTCCTCTAGCGGGGGGGCTCAAGAGACCCAGTACTTC. Protein product: CASSSSSGGAQETQYF.

V gene TRBV5-1 combines with J gene TRBJ2-7, with D perhaps TRBD2 (6 bases). The CDR3 totals 14 residues. The ends were cut back, 5 bases at V and 2 bases at J, with 14 bases in the middle. The V gene's germline CDR1 is SGHRS and CDR2 YFSETQ. DNA of the CDR3: TGCGCCAGCAGTTCACGGGAGTTCCCCTACGAGCAGTACTTC. Protein: CASSSREFPYEQYF.

V is TRBV6-1 and J is TRBJ1-2; D is ambiguous. V lost 5 bases and J 4 bases, leaving 17 bases between the germline ends. This CDR3 comprises 15 residues. CDR1 and CDR2 (germline): MNHNS, SASEGT. In DNA form, the CDR3 reads TGTGCCAGCAGTCTAGATCCTCACGGCGTCTATGGCTACACCTTC. This codes for CASSLDPHGVYGYTF.

V is TRBV19 and J is TRBJ1-5; 8 positions match TRBD1. There are 15 residues in the CDR3. Germline trimming cut 4 bases from V and 1 base from J; bases unmatched to any gene: 3. Germline CDR1 reads LNHDA; CDR2 reads SQIVND (reference sequence). This CDR3 is CASSTGGGSNQPQHF. Written as DNA, the CDR3 is TGTGCCAGTAGTACAGGGGGCGGAAGCAATCAGCCCCAGCATTTT.

The chain couples TRBV7-2 to TRBJ2-5; D gene ambiguous. This CDR3 comprises 13 residues. Germline V CDR1 and CDR2: SGHTA, FQGNSA. Trimming shortened V by 1 base and J by 2 bases, and 5 bases separated the two germline ends. The CDR3, as DNA: TGTGCCAGCAGCTTAGGGCAGCAAGAGACCCAGTACTTC. Its translation is CASSLGQQETQYF.

This chain joins TRBV4-1 and TRBJ2-7; 8 bases fit TRBD2. This CDR3 comprises 15 residues. From germline, CDR1 is MGHRA and CDR2 YSYEKL. V dropped 4 bases and J dropped 6; count of bases not matched to a gene: 11. CDR3 loop: CASSPPRTSSGEQYF. The CDR3 DNA sequence: TGCGCCAGCAGCCCGCCTAGGACTAGCAGCGGCGAGCAGTACTTC.